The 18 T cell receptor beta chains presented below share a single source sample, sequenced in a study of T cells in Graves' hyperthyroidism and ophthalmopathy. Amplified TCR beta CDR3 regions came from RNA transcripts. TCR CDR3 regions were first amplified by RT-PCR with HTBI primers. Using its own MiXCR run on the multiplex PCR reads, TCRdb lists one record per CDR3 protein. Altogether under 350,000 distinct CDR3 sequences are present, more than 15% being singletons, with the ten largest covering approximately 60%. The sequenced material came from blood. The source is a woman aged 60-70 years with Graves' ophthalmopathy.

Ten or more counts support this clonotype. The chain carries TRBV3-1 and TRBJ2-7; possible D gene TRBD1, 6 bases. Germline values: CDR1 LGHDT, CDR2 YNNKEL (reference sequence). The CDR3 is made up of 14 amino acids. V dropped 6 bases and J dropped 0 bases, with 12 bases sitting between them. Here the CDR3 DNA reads TGTGCCAGCAGTACACGACAGGCCTCCTACGAGCAGTACTTC. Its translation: CASSTRQASYEQYF.

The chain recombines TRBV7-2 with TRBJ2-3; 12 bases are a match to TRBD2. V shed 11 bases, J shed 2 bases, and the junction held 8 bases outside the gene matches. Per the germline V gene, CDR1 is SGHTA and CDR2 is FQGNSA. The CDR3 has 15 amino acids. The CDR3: CAEHGLAGNTDTQYF. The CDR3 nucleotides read TGTGCCGAGCACGGACTAGCGGGAAACACAGATACGCAGTATTTT.

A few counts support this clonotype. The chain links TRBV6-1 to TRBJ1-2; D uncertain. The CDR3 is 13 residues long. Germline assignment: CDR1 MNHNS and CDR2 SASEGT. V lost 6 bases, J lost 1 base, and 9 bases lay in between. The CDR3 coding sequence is TGTGCCAGCAGGCAAGGCCATAACTATGGCTACACCTTC. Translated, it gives CASRQGHNYGYTF.

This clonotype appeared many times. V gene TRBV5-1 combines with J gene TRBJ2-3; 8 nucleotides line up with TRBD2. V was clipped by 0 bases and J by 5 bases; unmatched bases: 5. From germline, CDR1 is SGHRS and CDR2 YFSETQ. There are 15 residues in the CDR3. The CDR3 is CASSLGFAGGDTQYF. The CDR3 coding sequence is TGCGCCAGCAGCTTGGGTTTTGCGGGGGGAGATACGCAGTATTTT.

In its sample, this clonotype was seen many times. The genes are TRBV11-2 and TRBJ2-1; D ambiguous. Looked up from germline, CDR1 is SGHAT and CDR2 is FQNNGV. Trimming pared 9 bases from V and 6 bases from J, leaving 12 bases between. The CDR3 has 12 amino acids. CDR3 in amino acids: CASTPPGNEQFF. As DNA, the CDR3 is TGTGCCAGTACCCCACCGGGCAATGAGCAGTTCTTC. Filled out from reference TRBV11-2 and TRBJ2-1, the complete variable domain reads EAGVAQSPRYKIIEKRQSVAFWCNPISGHATLYWYQQILGQGPKLLIQFQNNGVVDDSQLPKDRFSAERLKGVDSTLKIQPAKLEDSAVYLCASTPPGNEQFFGPGTRLTVL.

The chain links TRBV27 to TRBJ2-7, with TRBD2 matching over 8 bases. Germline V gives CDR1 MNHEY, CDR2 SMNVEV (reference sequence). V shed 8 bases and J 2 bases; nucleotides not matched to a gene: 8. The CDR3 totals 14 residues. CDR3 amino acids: CASGLAGPPYEQYF. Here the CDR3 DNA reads TGTGCCAGCGGATTAGCGGGACCGCCCTACGAGCAGTACTTC.

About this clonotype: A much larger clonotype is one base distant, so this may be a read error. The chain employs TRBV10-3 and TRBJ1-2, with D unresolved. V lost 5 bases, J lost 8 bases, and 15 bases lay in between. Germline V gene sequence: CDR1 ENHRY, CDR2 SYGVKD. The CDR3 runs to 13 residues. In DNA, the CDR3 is TGTGCCATCAGTTTAACCAGCGAGGAGGGCTACACCTTC. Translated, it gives CAISLTSEEGYTF.

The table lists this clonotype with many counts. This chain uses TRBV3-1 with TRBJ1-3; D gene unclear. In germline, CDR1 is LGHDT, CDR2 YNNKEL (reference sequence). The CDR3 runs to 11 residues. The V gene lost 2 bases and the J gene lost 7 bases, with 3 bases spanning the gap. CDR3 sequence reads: CASSQRNTIYF. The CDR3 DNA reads TGTGCCAGCAGCCAAAGGAACACCATATATTTT.

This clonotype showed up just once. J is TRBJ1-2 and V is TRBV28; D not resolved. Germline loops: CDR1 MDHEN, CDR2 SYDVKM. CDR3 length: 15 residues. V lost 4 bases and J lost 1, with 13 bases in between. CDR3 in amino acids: CASSYIEGFNYGYTF. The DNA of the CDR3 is TGTGCCAGCAGTTACATTGAGGGTTTTAACTATGGCTACACCTTC.

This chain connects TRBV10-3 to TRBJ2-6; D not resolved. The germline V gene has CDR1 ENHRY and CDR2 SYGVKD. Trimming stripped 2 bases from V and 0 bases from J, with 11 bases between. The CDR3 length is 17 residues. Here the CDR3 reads CAISEETWRSGANVLTF. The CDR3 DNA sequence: TGTGCCATCAGTGAGGAGACATGGCGCTCTGGGGCCAACGTCCTGACTTTC.

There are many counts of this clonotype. CDR3 DNA sequence: TGTGCCAGCAGGTCTTTTCGGGGGGGGCCTTACAATGAGCAGTTCTTC. Its translation: CASRSFRGGPYNEQFF. This chain links TRBV2 with TRBJ2-1, with TRBD2 matching 8 bases. Germline assignment: CDR1 SNHLY and CDR2 FYNNEI. The V segment lost 6 bases and the J segment 4 bases; nucleotides outside the gene matches: 11. The CDR3 covers 16 residues. Full variable domain (missing parts from reference TRBV2 and TRBJ2-1): EPEVTQTPSHQVTQMGQEVILRCVPISNHLYFYWYRQILGQKVEFLVSFYNNEISEKSEIFDDQFSVERPDGSNFTLKIRSTKLEDSAMYFCASRSFRGGPYNEQFFGPGTRLTVL.

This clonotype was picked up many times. The CDR3 DNA is TGCGCCAGCACCCGAGGGGATTCACCCCTCCACTTT. It codes for CASTRGDSPLHF. This chain links TRBV5-1 with TRBJ1-6, with a weak D call TRBD1 (5 bases). This CDR3 comprises 12 residues. Between the trimmed V and J ends, which lost 6 bases and 8 bases, there was a span of 9 bases. CDR1 is SGHRS, CDR2 YFSETQ, per germline.

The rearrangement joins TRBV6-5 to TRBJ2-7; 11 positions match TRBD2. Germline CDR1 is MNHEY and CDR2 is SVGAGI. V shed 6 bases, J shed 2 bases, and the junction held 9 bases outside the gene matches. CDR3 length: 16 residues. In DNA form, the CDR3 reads TGTGCCAGCAGGGACCCCCTAGCGGGGGGACCCTACGAGCAGTACTTC. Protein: CASRDPLAGGPYEQYF.

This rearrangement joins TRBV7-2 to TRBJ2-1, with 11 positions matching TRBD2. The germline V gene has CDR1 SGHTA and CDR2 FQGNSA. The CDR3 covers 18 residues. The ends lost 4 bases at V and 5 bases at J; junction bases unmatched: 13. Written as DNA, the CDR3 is TGTGCCAGCAGCTCTAACGTCCTGGGACTAGCGGTACACAATGAGCAGTTCTTC. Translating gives CASSSNVLGLAVHNEQFF.

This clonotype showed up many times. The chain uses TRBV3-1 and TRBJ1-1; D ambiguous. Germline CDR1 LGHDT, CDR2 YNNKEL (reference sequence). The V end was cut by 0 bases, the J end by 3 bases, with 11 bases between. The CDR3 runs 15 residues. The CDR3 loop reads CASSQERIQHTEAFF. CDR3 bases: TGTGCCAGCAGCCAAGAACGTATCCAGCACACTGAAGCTTTCTTT. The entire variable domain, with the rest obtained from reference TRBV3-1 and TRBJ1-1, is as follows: DTAVSQTPKYLVTQMGNDKSIKCEQNLGHDTMYWYKQDSKKFLKIMFSYNNKELIINETVPNRFSPKSPDKAHLNLHINSLELGDSAVYFCASSQERIQHTEAFFGQGTRLTVV.

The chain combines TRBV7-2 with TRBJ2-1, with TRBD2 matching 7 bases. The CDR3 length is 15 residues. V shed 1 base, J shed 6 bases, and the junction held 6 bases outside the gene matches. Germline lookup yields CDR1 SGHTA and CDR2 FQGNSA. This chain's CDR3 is CASSLVLTGGNEQFF. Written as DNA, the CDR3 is TGTGCCAGCAGCTTAGTATTGACGGGGGGCAATGAGCAGTTCTTC.

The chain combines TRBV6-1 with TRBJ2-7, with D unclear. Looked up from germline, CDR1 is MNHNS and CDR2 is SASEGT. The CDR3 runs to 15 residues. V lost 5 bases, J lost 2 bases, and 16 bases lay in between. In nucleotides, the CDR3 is TGTGCCAGCAGTTCGTTAAATCCTAGTCCCTACGAGCAGTACTTC. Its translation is CASSSLNPSPYEQYF.

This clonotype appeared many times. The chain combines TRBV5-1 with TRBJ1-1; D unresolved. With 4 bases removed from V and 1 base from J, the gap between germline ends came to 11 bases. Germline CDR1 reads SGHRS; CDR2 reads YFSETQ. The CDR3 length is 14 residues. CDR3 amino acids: CASSLGIQNTEAFF. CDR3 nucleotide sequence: TGCGCCAGCAGCCTGGGGATTCAGAACACTGAAGCTTTCTTT.